The 21 T cell receptor beta chains below come from one sample, sequenced in a study of T-cell memory formation after mild COVID-19. TCRdb used MiXCR to reprocess the 5' RACE reads, holding one entry per CDR3 protein. Here the sample spans 180,000 or so distinct CDR3 sequences, 11% being singletons. Sequencing was done on a sample of PBMCs or a T cell subset sorted from them (not recorded which). These TCRs come from a man between 18 and 35 years old who had mild COVID-19 (a few samples of this study predate the infection). Cell type and time point are not known.

The rearrangement joins TRBV5-1 to TRBJ2-3, with D uncertain. V was cut by 0 bases and J by 4 bases, with 12 bases left in between. Germline loops: CDR1 SGHRS, CDR2 YFSETQ. This CDR3 is built from 15 residues. The CDR3 coding sequence is TGCGCCAGCAGCTTGGGCGTTCGCGAGCCAGATACGCAGTATTTT. Translation: CASSLGVREPDTQYF.

The V and J genes are TRBV5-1 and TRBJ1-1; 12 positions agree with TRBD1. V trimming: 2 bases; J trimming: 2 bases; junction bases outside the gene matches: 4. Germline V gene lookup returns CDR1 SGHRS and CDR2 YFSETQ. CDR3 length: 16 residues. The CDR3: CASSLMGQGANTEAFF. The CDR3 DNA follows: TGCGCCAGCAGCTTAATGGGACAGGGGGCCAACACTGAAGCTTTCTTT.

The chain couples TRBV7-9 to TRBJ2-2; 9 nucleotides agree with TRBD1. Losses at the gene ends were 2 bases for V and 5 bases for J; bases not matched to a gene: 6. Germline-derived CDR1 and CDR2 are SEHNR and FQNEAQ (reference sequence). The CDR3 has 16 amino acids. The CDR3 nucleotides read TGTGCCAGCAGCTTAATAGGGACAGGGTGGACCGGGGAGCTGTTTTTT. This encodes CASSLIGTGWTGELFF. Filled out from reference TRBV7-9 and TRBJ2-2, the complete variable domain reads DTGVSQNPRHKITKRGQNVTFRCDPISEHNRLYWYRQTLGQGPEFLTYFQNEAQLEKSRLLSDRFSAERPKGSFSTLEIQRTEQGDSAMYLCASSLIGTGWTGELFFGEGSRLTVL.

This clonotype was picked up many times. The chain employs TRBV5-6 and TRBJ2-3, with 15 bases aligning to TRBD2. Germline CDR1 and CDR2: SGHDT and YYEEEE. V was pared by 4 bases and J by 0 bases, with 3 bases of the junction left unmatched. This CDR3 spans 17 amino acids. The CDR3 here is CASSRTSGGASTDTQYF. CDR3 DNA sequence: TGTGCCAGCAGCCGGACTAGCGGGGGGGCAAGCACAGATACGCAGTATTTT.

The genes are TRBV4-3 and TRBJ1-2; 9 nucleotides match TRBD1. J was trimmed by 8 bases and V by 4 bases; bases with no gene match: 8. The CDR3 totals 14 residues. Germline V gene data show CDR1 as LGHNA and CDR2 as YSLEER. The CDR3 here is CASSPRSGTGGYTF. DNA for the CDR3: TGCGCCAGCAGCCCGAGATCCGGGACAGGGGGCTACACCTTC.

This clonotype turned up a few times. The chain has TRBV12-3 or TRBV12-4 and TRBJ2-5; possibly TRBD2 for D (6 bases). This CDR3 comprises 14 residues. Between the trimmed V and J ends, which lost 6 bases and 5 bases, there was a span of 16 bases. The CDR3 protein is CASSPMEGTETQYF. The CDR3 DNA is TGTGCCAGCAGCCCTATGGAGGGAACGGAGACCCAGTACTTC.

This clonotype was observed at least ten times. The chain uses TRBV18 and TRBJ2-7; the match to TRBD1 covers 8 bases. The CDR3 runs 14 residues. Germline V gives CDR1 KGHSH, CDR2 LQKENI. The J segment lost 2 bases and the V segment lost 3 bases, leaving 3 bases of the junction unmatched. The CDR3 DNA reads as TGTGCCAGCTCACCCAGACAGGGGACCTACGAGCAGTACGTC. Translating gives CASSPRQGTYEQYV.

This clonotype was counted at least ten times. The V and J genes are TRBV7-2 and TRBJ2-7; 8 nucleotides agree with TRBD1. V was clipped by 5 bases and J by 3 bases; unmatched bases: 9. Germline lookup yields CDR1 SGHTA and CDR2 FQGNSA. CDR3 size: 15 residues. CDR3: CASSIRTGFNYEQYF. The CDR3 DNA is TGTGCCAGCAGCATACGGACAGGGTTCAACTACGAGCAGTACTTC.

This clonotype has a single count. The CDR3 coding sequence is TGTGCCAGCAGCCCCGGACAGGGGGCTTGGGAGCAGTACTTC. Its protein is CASSPGQGAWEQYF. V usage is TRBV7-8 and J usage is TRBJ2-7; 11 bases map to TRBD1. Germline CDR1 SGHVS, CDR2 FQNEAQ. The trim removed 5 bases at V and 7 bases at J, leaving 7 bases unmatched. The CDR3 loop spans 14 amino acids.

This clonotype was seen only a few times. The CDR3 loop reads CASSQDGYTGELFF. CDR3 nucleotide sequence: TGTGCCAGCAGCCAGGACGGGTACACCGGGGAGCTGTTTTTT. The genes are TRBV3-1 and TRBJ2-2; D gene uncertain. The CDR3 spans 14 residues. CDR1 LGHDT and CDR2 YNNKEL come from the germline V gene (reference sequence). V lost 3 bases and J 3 bases, leaving 8 bases between the germline ends. The whole variable domain, remainder taken from reference TRBV3-1 and TRBJ2-2, is DTAVSQTPKYLVTQMGNDKSIKCEQNLGHDTMYWYKQDSKKFLKIMFSYNNKELIINETVPNRFSPKSPDKAHLNLHINSLELGDSAVYFCASSQDGYTGELFFGEGSRLTVL.

The V and J genes are TRBV20-1 and TRBJ1-1; D may be TRBD1 (5 bases). V was cut by 3 bases and J by 1 base, with 12 bases left in between. The CDR3 consists of 14 residues. Germline V gene lookup returns CDR1 DFQATT and CDR2 SNEGSKA (reference sequence). CDR3 loop: CSASPGWANTEAFF. CDR3 DNA: TGCAGTGCTAGCCCAGGGTGGGCGAACACTGAAGCTTTCTTT.

The table lists this clonotype with many counts. The chain employs TRBV7-2 and TRBJ1-1; no firm D call. V lost 5 bases, J lost 1 base, and 14 bases lay in between. The CDR3 runs 15 residues. Germline V CDR1 and CDR2: SGHTA, FQGNSA. The CDR3 bases are TGTGCCAGCAGCCCGGTATCACGAAGGAACACTGAAGCTTTCTTT. It encodes CASSPVSRRNTEAFF.

This clonotype was detected only a few times. The rearrangement joins TRBV5-1 to TRBJ2-7; 9 bases agree with TRBD1. The germline CDR1 and CDR2 sequences are SGHRS and YFSETQ. With V trimmed by 0 bases and J by 3 bases, 4 bases remained unmatched. The CDR3 totals 15 residues. DNA of the CDR3: TGCGCCAGCAGCTTGGTATCGGGACAGGGCTACGAGCAGTACTTC. Translated: CASSLVSGQGYEQYF.

Turning to this clonotype: An end of the junction does not agree with germline; a read error may underlie this. V and J are TRBV28 and TRBJ1-1, with D maybe TRBD1 (6 bases). Germline CDR1 is MDHEN and CDR2 is SYDVKM. The CDR3 runs to 11 residues. The CDR3 loop is CAIAGGREALF. The CDR3 nucleotides read TGTGCCATCGCGGGGGGCAGGGAAGCTCTCTTT.

V usage is TRBV6-6 and J usage is TRBJ2-3; weak D call: TRBD1 (5 bases). The V and J ends lost 5 bases and 3 bases respectively, with 12 bases between them. The CDR3 is made up of 14 amino acids. In germline, CDR1 is MNHNY, CDR2 SVGAGI (reference sequence). CDR3 in amino acids: CASSQTTVTDTQYF. CDR3 coding DNA: TGTGCCAGCAGTCAGACGACAGTTACAGATACGCAGTATTTT.

The table lists this clonotype with a few counts. This chain joins TRBV7-2 and TRBJ2-7, with 10 bases lining up with TRBD1. The CDR3 totals 13 residues. Trimming at V came to 1 base and at J to 8 bases, leaving 2 bases not matched to a gene. Looked up from germline, CDR1 is SGHTA and CDR2 is FQGNSA. CDR3 region: CASSLGTGGKQYF. The CDR3, as DNA: TGTGCCAGCAGCTTAGGGACAGGGGGTAAGCAGTACTTC.

The chain recombines TRBV5-1 with TRBJ2-2; weak D call: TRBD1 (6 bases). V lost 2 bases and J lost 5, with 13 bases in between. The CDR3 is 15 residues long. In germline, CDR1 is SGHRS, CDR2 YFSETQ. This CDR3 reads CASSLQGYTTGELFF. The CDR3 DNA sequence: TGCGCCAGCAGCTTACAGGGATACACGACCGGGGAGCTGTTTTTT.

This chain joins TRBV5-4 and TRBJ2-2; D not certain. V lost 6 bases and J 2 bases, leaving 5 bases between the germline ends. CDR3 length: 12 residues. Per germline, CDR1 SGHNT and CDR2 YYREEE (reference sequence). Here the CDR3 DNA reads TGTGCCAGCAACGCAAACACCGGGGAGCTGTTTTTT. Encoded protein: CASNANTGELFF.

V is TRBV7-2 and J is TRBJ1-1; D remains ambiguous. Germline CDR1 is SGHTA and CDR2 is FQGNSA. The CDR3 extends over 17 amino acids. Trimming took off 3 bases at V and 0 bases at J, with 17 bases between the two ends. For the CDR3, the DNA is TGTGCCAGCAGCTTTCCCCGGGGTGCGCACATGAACACTGAAGCTTTCTTT. This translates into CASSFPRGAHMNTEAFF.

The CDR3 DNA follows: TGTGCCTGGAGTGCTCGCGGGCCCCAGCATTTT. Translation gives CAWSARGPQHF. The genes are TRBV30 and TRBJ1-5; D unclear. Germline V gene data show CDR1 as GTSNPN and CDR2 as SVGIG (reference sequence). V was shortened by 1 base and J by 9 bases, with 7 bases between the two germline ends. The CDR3 consists of 11 residues.

The rearrangement joins TRBV7-2 to TRBJ1-5; D is uncertain. This CDR3 is 15 amino acids long. The V end was cut by 1 base, the J end by 6 bases, with 13 bases between. Germline lookup yields CDR1 SGHTA and CDR2 FQGNSA. The CDR3 reads CASSLVVGSGQPQHF. CDR3 nucleotides: TGTGCCAGCAGCTTAGTGGTGGGGAGTGGTCAGCCCCAGCATTTT.